This T cell receptor (beta chain) was recorded in a study of Ad26.COV2.S vaccination and SARS-CoV-2 variants. Regarding the study as a whole: Total T cell responses were possibly underestimated by TCR breadth and depth analyses.

The protocol was immunoSEQ multiplex PCR, while the TCRdb copy is restricted to in-frame clones and leaves out a portion. The table has approximately 150,000 clones, 75% to 90% seen once. Germline CDR1 is MNHEY and CDR2 is SVGEGT. The CDR3 sequence is 17 residues long. V was cut by 2 bases and J by 0 bases, with 16 bases left in between. As regards this clone: Antigen unknown.

V is TRBV6-2 or TRBV6-3 and J is TRBJ1-1; no clear D gene. Sample: peripheral blood, taken after recovery from COVID-19. This TCR was sampled from a human donor who had recovered from COVID-19. The DNA for the CDR3 is TGTGCCAGCAGTTACGCCTACTGGCAGCGCGTGAACACTGAAGCTTTCTTT. This encodes CASSYAYWQRVNTEAFF.